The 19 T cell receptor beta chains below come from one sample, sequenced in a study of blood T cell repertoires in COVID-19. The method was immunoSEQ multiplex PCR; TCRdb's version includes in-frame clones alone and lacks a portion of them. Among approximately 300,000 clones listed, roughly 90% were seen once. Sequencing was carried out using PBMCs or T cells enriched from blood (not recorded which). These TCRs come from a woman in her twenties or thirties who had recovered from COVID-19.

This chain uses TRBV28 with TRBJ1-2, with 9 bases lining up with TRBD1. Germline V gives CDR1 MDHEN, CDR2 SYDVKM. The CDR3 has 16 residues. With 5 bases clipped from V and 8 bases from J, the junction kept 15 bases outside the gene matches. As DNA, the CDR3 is TGTGCCAGCAGTACCTTTTCGACAGGGGGTCGGAGAGGCTACACCTTC. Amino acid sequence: CASSTFSTGGRRGYTF.

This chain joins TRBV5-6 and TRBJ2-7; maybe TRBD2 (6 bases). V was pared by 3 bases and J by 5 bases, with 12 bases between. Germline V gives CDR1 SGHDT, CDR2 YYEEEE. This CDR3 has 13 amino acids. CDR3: CASSWERVHEQYF. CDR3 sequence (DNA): TGTGCCAGCAGCTGGGAGCGGGTCCACGAGCAGTACTTC. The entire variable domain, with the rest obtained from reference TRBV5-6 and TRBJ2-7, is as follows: DAGVTQSPTHLIKTRGQQVTLRCSPKSGHDTVSWYQQALGQGPQFIFQYYEEEERQRGNFPDRFSGHQFPNYSSELNVNALLLGDSALYLCASSWERVHEQYFGPGTRLTVT.

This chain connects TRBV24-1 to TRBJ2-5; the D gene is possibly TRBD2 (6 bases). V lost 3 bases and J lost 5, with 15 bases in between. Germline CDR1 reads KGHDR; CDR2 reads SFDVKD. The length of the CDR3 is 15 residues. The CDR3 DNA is TGTGCCACCAGTGATGTAGCGGACCTTAAGGAGACCCAGTACTTC. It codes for CATSDVADLKETQYF.

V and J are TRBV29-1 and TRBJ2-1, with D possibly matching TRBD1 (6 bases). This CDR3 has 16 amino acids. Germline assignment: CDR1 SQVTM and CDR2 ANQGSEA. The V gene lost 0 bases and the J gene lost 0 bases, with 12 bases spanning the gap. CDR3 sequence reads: CSVEDKGTSSYNEQFF. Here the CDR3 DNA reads TGCAGCGTTGAAGATAAAGGGACAAGCTCCTACAATGAGCAGTTCTTC.

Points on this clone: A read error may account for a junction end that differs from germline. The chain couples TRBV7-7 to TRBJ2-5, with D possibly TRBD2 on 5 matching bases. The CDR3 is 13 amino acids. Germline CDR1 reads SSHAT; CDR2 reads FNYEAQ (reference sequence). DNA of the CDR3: TGTGCTAGCAGCCTCGGACTTGGGGAGACCCAGTACTTC. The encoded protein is CASSLGLGETQYF.

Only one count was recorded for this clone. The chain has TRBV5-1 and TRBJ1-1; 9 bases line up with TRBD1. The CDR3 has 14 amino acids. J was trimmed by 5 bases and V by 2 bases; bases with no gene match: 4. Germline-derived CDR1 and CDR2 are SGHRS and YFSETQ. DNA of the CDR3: TGCGCCAGCAGCTTAGGACAGGGGAAAACTGAAGCTTTCTTT. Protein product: CASSLGQGKTEAFF. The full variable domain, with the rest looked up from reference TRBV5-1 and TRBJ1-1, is KAGVTQTPRYLIKTRGQQVTLSCSPISGHRSVSWYQQTPGQGLQFLFEYFSETQRNKGNFPGRFSGRQFSNSRSEMNVSTLELGDSALYLCASSLGQGKTEAFFGQGTRLTVV.

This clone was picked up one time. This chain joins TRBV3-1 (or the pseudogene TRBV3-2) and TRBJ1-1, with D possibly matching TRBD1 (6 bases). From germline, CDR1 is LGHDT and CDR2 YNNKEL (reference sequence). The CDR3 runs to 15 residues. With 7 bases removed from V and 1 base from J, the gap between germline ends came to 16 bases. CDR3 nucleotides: TGTGCCAGCACTAAGCACGGGGGGCGGAACACTGAAGCTTTCTTT. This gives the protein CASTKHGGRNTEAFF.

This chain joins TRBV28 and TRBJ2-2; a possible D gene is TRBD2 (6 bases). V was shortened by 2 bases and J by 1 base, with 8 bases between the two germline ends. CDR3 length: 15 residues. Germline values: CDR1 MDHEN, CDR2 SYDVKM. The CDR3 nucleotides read TGTGCCAGCAGTTTAAGGCGGGGGAACACCGGGGAGCTGTTTTTT. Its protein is CASSLRRGNTGELFF.

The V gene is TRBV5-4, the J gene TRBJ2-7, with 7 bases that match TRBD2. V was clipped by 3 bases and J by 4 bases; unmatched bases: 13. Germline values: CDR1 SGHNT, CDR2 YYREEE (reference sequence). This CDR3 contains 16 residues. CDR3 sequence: CASSWGGMAYSYEQYF. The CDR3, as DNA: TGTGCCAGCAGCTGGGGAGGGATGGCTTATTCATACGAGCAGTACTTC.

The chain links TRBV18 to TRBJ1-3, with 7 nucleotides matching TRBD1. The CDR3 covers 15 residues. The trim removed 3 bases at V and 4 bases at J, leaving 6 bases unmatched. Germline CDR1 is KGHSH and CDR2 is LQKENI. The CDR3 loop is CASSPETGFGNTIYF. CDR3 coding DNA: TGTGCCAGCTCACCCGAGACAGGGTTCGGAAACACCATATATTTT.

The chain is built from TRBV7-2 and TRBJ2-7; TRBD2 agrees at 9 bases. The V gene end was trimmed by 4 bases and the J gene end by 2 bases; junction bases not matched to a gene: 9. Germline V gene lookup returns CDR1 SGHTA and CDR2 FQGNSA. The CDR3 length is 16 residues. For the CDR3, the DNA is TGTGCCAGCAGCTCGGCCGGGACTAGCTCGGCCTACGAGCAGTACTTC. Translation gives CASSSAGTSSAYEQYF.

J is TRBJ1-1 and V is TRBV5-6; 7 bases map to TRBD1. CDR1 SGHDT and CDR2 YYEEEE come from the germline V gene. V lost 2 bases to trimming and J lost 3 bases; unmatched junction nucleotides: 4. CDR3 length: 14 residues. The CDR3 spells CASSLPGGHTEAFF. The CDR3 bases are TGTGCCAGCAGCTTACCAGGGGGGCACACTGAAGCTTTCTTT.

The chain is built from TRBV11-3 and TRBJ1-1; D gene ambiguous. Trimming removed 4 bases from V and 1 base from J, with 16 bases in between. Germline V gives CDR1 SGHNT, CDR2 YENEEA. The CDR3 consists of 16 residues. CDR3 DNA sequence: TGTGCCAGCAGCTCCGTAGGCCGGCGAGGGAACACTGAAGCTTTCTTT. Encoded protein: CASSSVGRRGNTEAFF. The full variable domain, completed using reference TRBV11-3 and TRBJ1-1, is EAGVVQSPRYKIIEKKQPVAFWCNPISGHNTLYWYLQNLGQGPELLIRYENEEAVDDSQLPKDRFSAERLKGVDSTLKIQPAELGDSAVYLCASSSVGRRGNTEAFFGQGTRLTVV.

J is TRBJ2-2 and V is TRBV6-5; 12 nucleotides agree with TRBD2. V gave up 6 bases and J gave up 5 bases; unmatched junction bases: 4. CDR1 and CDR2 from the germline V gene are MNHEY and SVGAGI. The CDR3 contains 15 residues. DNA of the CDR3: TGTGCCAGCAGCTCCGGACTAGCGGGAACCGGGGAGCTGTTTTTT. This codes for CASSSGLAGTGELFF.

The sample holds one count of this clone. The CDR3 DNA follows: TGTGCCAGCAGCCAAGATCAGGGGGTTACTAACTATGGCTACACCTTC. Protein product: CASSQDQGVTNYGYTF. The V and J genes are TRBV4-2 and TRBJ1-2; TRBD1 aligns across 7 bases. This CDR3 contains 16 residues. Unmatched junction bases numbered 4, after V lost 0 bases and J lost 0 bases. Germline V gene sequence: CDR1 LGHNA, CDR2 YNFKEQ.

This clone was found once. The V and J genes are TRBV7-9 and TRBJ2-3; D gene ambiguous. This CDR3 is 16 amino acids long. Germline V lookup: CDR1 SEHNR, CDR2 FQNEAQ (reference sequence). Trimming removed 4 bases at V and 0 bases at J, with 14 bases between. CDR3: CASSSPVGTSTDTQYF. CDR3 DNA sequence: TGTGCCAGCAGCTCCCCCGTGGGCACCAGCACAGATACGCAGTATTTT.

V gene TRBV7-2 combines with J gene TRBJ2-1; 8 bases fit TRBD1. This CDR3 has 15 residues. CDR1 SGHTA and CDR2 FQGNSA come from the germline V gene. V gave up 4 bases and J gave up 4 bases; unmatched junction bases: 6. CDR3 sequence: CASSSGQGEYNEQFF. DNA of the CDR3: TGTGCCAGCAGCTCCGGACAGGGAGAATACAATGAGCAGTTCTTC.

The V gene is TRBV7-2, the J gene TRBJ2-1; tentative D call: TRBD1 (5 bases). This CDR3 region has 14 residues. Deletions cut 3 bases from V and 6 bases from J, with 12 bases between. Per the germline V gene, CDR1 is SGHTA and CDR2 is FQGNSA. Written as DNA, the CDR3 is TGTGCCAGCAGCTTCAGGGATCCCGTCAATGAGCAGTTCTTC. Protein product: CASSFRDPVNEQFF.

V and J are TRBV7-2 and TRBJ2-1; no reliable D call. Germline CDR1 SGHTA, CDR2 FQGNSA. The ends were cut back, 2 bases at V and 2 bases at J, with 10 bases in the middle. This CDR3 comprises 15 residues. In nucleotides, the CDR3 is TGTGCCAGCAGCTTATCCCAGACACCCTACAATGAGCAGTTCTTC. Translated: CASSLSQTPYNEQFF.